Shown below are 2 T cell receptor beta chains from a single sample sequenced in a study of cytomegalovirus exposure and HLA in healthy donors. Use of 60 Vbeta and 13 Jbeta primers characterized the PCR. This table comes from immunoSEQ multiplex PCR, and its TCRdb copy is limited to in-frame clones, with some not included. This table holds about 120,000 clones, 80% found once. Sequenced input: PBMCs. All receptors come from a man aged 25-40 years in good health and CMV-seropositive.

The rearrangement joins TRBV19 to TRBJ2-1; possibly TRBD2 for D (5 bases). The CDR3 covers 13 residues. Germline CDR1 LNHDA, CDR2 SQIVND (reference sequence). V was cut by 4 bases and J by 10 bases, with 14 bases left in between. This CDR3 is CASSTPFGGEQFF. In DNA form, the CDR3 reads TGTGCCAGTAGTACCCCTTTTGGAGGCGAGCAGTTCTTC.

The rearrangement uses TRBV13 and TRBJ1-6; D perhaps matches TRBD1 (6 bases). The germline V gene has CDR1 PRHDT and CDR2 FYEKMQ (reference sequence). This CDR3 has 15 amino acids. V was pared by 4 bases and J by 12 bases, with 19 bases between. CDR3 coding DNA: TGTGCCAGCAGCTCCAAGGACAGTTGGGGCGGACCCCTCCACTTT. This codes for CASSSKDSWGGPLHF.